These 26 T cell receptor beta chains share one sample of origin, sequenced in a study of blood T cell repertoires in COVID-19. The protocol was immunoSEQ multiplex PCR, while the TCRdb copy is restricted to in-frame clones and leaves out a portion. The sample has some 80,000 clones, 75% to 90% seen once. The sequencing input was peripheral blood. These receptors came from a human donor in a cohort sampled during active COVID-19.

This chain uses TRBV7-3 with TRBJ2-5; 7 bases are a match to TRBD2. The CDR3 spans 13 residues. Trimming removed 3 bases from V and 4 bases from J; junction bases left unmatched: 2. CDR1 and CDR2 (germline): SGHTA, FQGTGA. This chain's CDR3 is CASSFGRIETQYF. The CDR3, as DNA: TGTGCCAGCAGCTTCGGGAGGATAGAGACCCAGTACTTC.

This chain uses TRBV25-1 with TRBJ2-3; TRBD2 matches 7 bases. With V trimmed by 3 bases and J by 5 bases, 8 bases remained unmatched. CDR1 MGHDK and CDR2 SYGVNS come from the germline V gene. The CDR3 length is 15 residues. The CDR3 coding sequence is TGTGCCAGCAGTGATTTGCGGGAGATGTTAGATACGCAGTATTTT. Residues: CASSDLREMLDTQYF.

This chain uses TRBV6-4 with TRBJ2-3; the D gene is possibly TRBD2 (5 bases). V gave up 2 bases and J gave up 4 bases, with 16 bases separating them. Per germline, CDR1 MRHNA and CDR2 SNTAGT. This CDR3 comprises 16 residues. For the CDR3, the DNA is TGTGCCAGCAGTGACAGGGCGGCCCGAGCGGCAGATACGCAGTATTTT. Its translation is CASSDRAARAADTQYF.

The chain combines TRBV12-3 or TRBV12-4 with TRBJ1-1, with D tentatively TRBD1 (5 bases). The V end lost 5 bases, the J end lost 3 bases, and 10 bases lay between the germline ends. There are 13 residues in the CDR3. CDR3 DNA: TGTGCCAGCAGTGGGGCGGGAGACACTGAAGCTTTCTTT. It specifies CASSGAGDTEAFF.

The chain uses TRBV29-1 and TRBJ2-7; 9 bases fit TRBD2. Germline values: CDR1 SQVTM, CDR2 ANQGSEA. J lost 7 bases, V lost 6 bases, and 16 bases had no gene match. The CDR3 covers 15 residues. CDR3 nucleotide sequence: TGCAGCGTGGCACGCGGGGGGGCAACTTTTGATGAGCAGTACTTC. Its translation: CSVARGGATFDEQYF.

The J gene is TRBJ2-1, the V gene TRBV19, with 10 bases aligning to TRBD2. V trimming: 1 base; J trimming: 0 bases; junction bases outside the gene matches: 6. This CDR3 spans 18 amino acids. The germline gives CDR1 LNHDA, CDR2 SQIVND (reference sequence). CDR3 residues: CASSIGPASGSSYNEQFF. The CDR3 DNA follows: TGTGCCAGTAGTATAGGCCCGGCTAGCGGGAGCTCCTACAATGAGCAGTTCTTC.

The chain links TRBV2 to TRBJ2-5; the D gene is possibly TRBD2 (5 bases). The V gene lost 7 bases and the J gene lost 7 bases, with 19 bases spanning the gap. Germline V CDR1 and CDR2: SNHLY, FYNNEI. CDR3 length: 14 residues. CDR3 sequence reads: CASIGNRDLATQYF. CDR3 nucleotides: TGTGCCAGCATCGGGAATCGGGATCTCGCGACCCAGTACTTC.

This clone was seen ten or more times. V is TRBV7-6 and J is TRBJ2-5; a weak D match, TRBD1 (5 bases). The V gene lost 5 bases and the J gene lost 5 bases, with 12 bases spanning the gap. The CDR3 is 13 residues long. Germline assignment: CDR1 SGHVS and CDR2 FNYEAQ. The CDR3, as DNA: TGTGCCAGCAGCCCCAGACAGACGGAGACCCAGTACTTC. Translation: CASSPRQTETQYF.

This rearrangement joins TRBV21-1 to TRBJ2-1; TRBD2, the table's D call, was not compared with the DNA. TRBV21-1 is a recognized pseudogene. The CDR3 length is 14 residues. The CDR3 sequence: CASTGEAEYNEQFF. The CDR3 DNA reads TGTGCCAGTACCGGGGAGGCAGAATACAATGAGCAGTTCTTC.

The J gene is TRBJ2-7, the V gene TRBV15; D is unclear. Between the trimmed V and J ends, which lost 0 bases and 7 bases, there was a span of 7 bases. CDR3 size: 12 residues. Germline values: CDR1 LNHNV, CDR2 YYDKDF (reference sequence). The CDR3 bases are TGTGCCACCAGCAGAGATGTCCAAGAGCAGTACTTC. Amino acids: CATSRDVQEQYF.

This clone was observed a handful of times. The rearrangement links TRBV18 to TRBJ1-3; perhaps TRBD1 as D (5 bases). V lost 0 bases and J lost 1, with 7 bases in between. This CDR3 spans 15 amino acids. CDR1 KGHSH and CDR2 LQKENI come from the germline V gene. The CDR3 DNA reads as TGTGCCAGCTCACCACCGAGGACATCTGGAAACACCATATATTTT. It specifies CASSPPRTSGNTIYF.

CDR3: CASSPQGTGNTIYF. In nucleotides, the CDR3 is TGTGCCAGCAGTCCCCAGGGAACTGGAAACACCATATATTTT. The chain carries TRBV9 and TRBJ1-3, with D maybe TRBD1 (5 bases). Germline CDR1 reads SGDLS; CDR2 reads YYNGEE. V dropped 5 bases and J dropped 2 bases, with 11 bases sitting between them. The CDR3 runs 14 residues.

The chain combines TRBV4-2 with TRBJ2-2; D is ambiguous. The V end was cut by 2 bases, the J end by 8 bases, with 3 bases between. The CDR3 length is 11 residues. Germline-derived CDR1 and CDR2 are LGHNA and YNFKEQ. The CDR3 region is CASSQRGELFF. As DNA, the CDR3 is TGTGCCAGCAGCCAACGTGGGGAGCTGTTTTTT.

The chain joins TRBV20-1 to TRBJ1-1; D gene ambiguous. The CDR3 spans 11 residues. Germline lookup yields CDR1 DFQATT and CDR2 SNEGSKA (reference sequence). The chain's CDR3 is CRVYLETEAFF. The CDR3 region has the DNA TGCAGGGTATATCTGGAGACTGAAGCTTTCTTT.

The count of this clone is one. The rearrangement links TRBV29-1 to TRBJ2-3; the match to TRBD2 covers 9 bases. Germline trimming cut 3 bases from V and 6 bases from J; bases unmatched to any gene: 10. This CDR3 contains 15 residues. Germline lookup yields CDR1 SQVTM and CDR2 ANQGSEA. DNA of the CDR3: TGCAGCGTTGAGCTGGCGGGGGGGCCATCGGATACGCAGTATTTT. Its translation: CSVELAGGPSDTQYF.

V is TRBV5-1 and J is TRBJ2-7; 8 nucleotides agree with TRBD1. Germline V gene sequence: CDR1 SGHRS, CDR2 YFSETQ. J gave up 2 bases and V 4 bases, and 5 bases lay outside the gene matches. The CDR3 extends over 14 amino acids. The CDR3 nucleotides read TGCGCCAGCAGCCCACAGACAGGGGCCTACGAGCAGTACTTC. It is translated as CASSPQTGAYEQYF.

The chain joins TRBV7-2 to TRBJ2-5; TRBD2 matches at 16 bases. V shed 4 bases and J 5 bases; nucleotides not matched to a gene: 4. Germline V gene lookup returns CDR1 SGHTA and CDR2 FQGNSA. The CDR3 covers 16 residues. The CDR3 coding sequence is TGTGCCAGCAGCTCGGGACTAGCGGGGGGGGCGGAGACCCAGTACTTC. Translating gives CASSSGLAGGAETQYF.

The chain uses TRBV9 and TRBJ2-1, with D possibly being TRBD2 (6 bases). Between the trimmed V and J ends, which lost 4 bases and 5 bases, there was a span of 16 bases. Germline loops: CDR1 SGDLS, CDR2 YYNGEE. This CDR3 comprises 15 residues. CDR3 sequence: CASSPGVSIHNEQFF. The CDR3 region has the DNA TGTGCCAGCAGCCCGGGGGTTAGTATCCACAATGAGCAGTTCTTC.

J is TRBJ2-7 and V is TRBV7-9; 7 bases are shared with TRBD1. CDR3 size: 13 residues. Germline V CDR1 and CDR2: SEHNR, FQNEAQ (reference sequence). Losses at the gene ends were 5 bases for V and 6 bases for J; bases not matched to a gene: 7. The CDR3 region is CASSTLTGSEQYF. The CDR3 coding sequence is TGTGCCAGCAGCACCTTGACAGGGAGCGAGCAGTACTTC.

The chain carries TRBV5-6 and TRBJ2-3, with D unresolved. Trimming took off 0 bases at V and 0 bases at J, with 5 bases between the two ends. Germline V CDR1 and CDR2: SGHDT, YYEEEE. This CDR3 has 14 residues. This chain's CDR3 is CASSLGRSTDTQYF. CDR3 DNA sequence: TGTGCCAGCAGCTTGGGGCGGAGCACAGATACGCAGTATTTT.

This sequence joins TRBV28 and TRBJ2-5; possibly TRBD1 for D (5 bases). V lost 8 bases and J lost 4, with 14 bases in between. The CDR3 has 13 residues. Germline values: CDR1 MDHEN, CDR2 SYDVKM. The CDR3 coding sequence is TGTGCCAGCGGCCGCCCACAGGCAGAGACCCAGTACTTC. It encodes CASGRPQAETQYF.

The V gene is TRBV19, the J gene TRBJ1-1, with no clear D. The CDR3 spans 12 residues. V lost 6 bases, J lost 4 bases, and 9 bases lay in between. Germline CDR1 is LNHDA and CDR2 is SQIVND (reference sequence). The DNA of the CDR3 is TGTGCCAGTAGCGCGGGATTCACTGAAGCTTTCTTT. This translates into CASSAGFTEAFF.

This clone appeared once. The chain uses TRBV24-1 and TRBJ2-1; 7 nucleotides align to TRBD2. The V gene end was trimmed by 5 bases and the J gene end by 8 bases; junction bases not matched to a gene: 8. Looked up from germline, CDR1 is KGHDR and CDR2 is SFDVKD. The CDR3 length is 14 residues. The CDR3 protein is CATSVAGDEDEQFF. CDR3 in DNA: TGTGCCACCAGTGTTGCGGGAGATGAGGATGAGCAGTTCTTC.

The chain uses TRBV19 and TRBJ2-1; D is perhaps TRBD2 (5 bases). Trimming removed 2 bases from V and 3 bases from J, with 17 bases in between. This CDR3 region has 17 residues. The germline V gene encodes CDR1 LNHDA and CDR2 SQIVND (reference sequence). The DNA for the CDR3 is TGTGCCAGTAGTATAAAGCCAGCGGCCCCTTTCTACAATGAGCAGTTCTTC. Protein sequence: CASSIKPAAPFYNEQFF.

This rearrangement joins TRBV6-5 to TRBJ2-1, with TRBD2 as a possible D gene (5 bases). CDR1 MNHEY and CDR2 SVGAGI come from the germline V gene. Trimming stripped 0 bases from V and 8 bases from J, with 5 bases between. CDR3 length equals 12 residues. The CDR3 sequence: CASSYSRDEQFF. For the CDR3, the DNA is TGTGCCAGCAGTTACTCGAGGGATGAGCAGTTCTTC.

The genes are TRBV24-1 and TRBJ1-4, with 10 bases fitting TRBD1. The CDR3 contains 17 residues. With V trimmed by 4 bases and J by 1 base, 5 bases remained unmatched. The germline V gene has CDR1 KGHDR and CDR2 SFDVKD. The CDR3 sequence: CATSESRDRGTNEKLFF. The CDR3 DNA sequence: TGTGCCACCAGTGAGTCCCGGGACAGGGGAACTAATGAAAAACTGTTTTTT.